Listed here are 14 T cell receptor beta chains from one sample, sequenced in a study of T cells after yellow fever vaccination. Each CDR3 protein is one row after TCRdb ran MiXCR on the 5' RACE reads. The table includes under 550,000 distinct CDR3 sequences, about a fifth detected once. Sequenced material: PBMCs, taken 21 days after the first yellow fever vaccination. These receptors were taken from a man aged 18 to 30 who received the YFV17D yellow fever vaccine.

The chain uses TRBV6-2 or TRBV6-3 and TRBJ1-1, with D unresolved. V lost 6 bases to trimming and J lost 6 bases, with 17 bases between them. This CDR3 contains 14 residues. The germline V gene encodes CDR1 MNHEY and CDR2 SVGEGT. For the CDR3, the DNA is TGTGCCAGCAGAAGATCGGGCAAAGAACCTGAAGCTTTCTTT. Protein product: CASRRSGKEPEAFF.

This clonotype was detected only a few times. This CDR3 reads CASSESKIGSTQYF. In DNA form, the CDR3 reads TGCGCCAGCAGTGAGTCGAAAATAGGTTCGACCCAGTACTTC. This chain joins TRBV10-2 and TRBJ2-5; D is unclear. The V end was cut by 0 bases, the J end by 7 bases, with 12 bases between. Germline V gene sequence: CDR1 WSHSY, CDR2 SAAADI. This CDR3 comprises 14 residues.

The chain has TRBV27 and TRBJ2-5, with 8 bases that match TRBD2. The CDR3 contains 15 residues. Germline-derived CDR1 and CDR2 are MNHEY and SMNVEV (reference sequence). The V gene end was trimmed by 2 bases and the J gene end by 4 bases; junction bases not matched to a gene: 6. Here the CDR3 reads CASSLDLSGVETQYF. The DNA of the CDR3 is TGTGCCAGCAGTTTAGATCTTAGCGGGGTAGAGACCCAGTACTTC.

This clonotype was seen a few times. The chain recombines TRBV7-9 with TRBJ2-5, with D unclear. V was shortened by 1 base and J by 4 bases, with 13 bases between the two germline ends. Germline assignment: CDR1 SEHNR and CDR2 FQNEAQ (reference sequence). This CDR3 comprises 15 residues. Written as DNA, the CDR3 is TGTGCCAGCAGCTTAGTAGATTCCCAGCTAGAGACCCAGTACTTC. Protein product: CASSLVDSQLETQYF.

The chain links TRBV4-1 to TRBJ1-1; tentative D call: TRBD1 (5 bases). The CDR3 sequence is 14 residues long. Trimming pared 1 base from V and 2 bases from J, leaving 8 bases between. Germline V gene data show CDR1 as MGHRA and CDR2 as YSYEKL. CDR3 loop: CASSQVGANTEAFF. CDR3 coding DNA: TGCGCCAGCAGCCAAGTTGGGGCTAACACTGAAGCTTTCTTT.

This chain uses TRBV10-3 with TRBJ1-6; D is undetermined. Germline V CDR1 and CDR2: ENHRY, SYGVKD. The V end was cut by 5 bases, the J end by 5 bases, with 16 bases between. The CDR3 totals 16 residues. The CDR3 nucleotides are TGTGCCATCAGTCAGGTCCTCCCGGCCCATAATTCACCCCTCCACTTT. As protein: CAISQVLPAHNSPLHF.

V and J are TRBV9 and TRBJ1-6; no clear D. V lost 0 bases to trimming and J lost 5 bases, with 6 bases between them. Germline loops: CDR1 SGDLS, CDR2 YYNGEE. The CDR3 length is 14 residues. The CDR3 DNA follows: TGTGCCAGCAGCGTAGGTGCCCATAATTCACCCCTCCACTTT. This codes for CASSVGAHNSPLHF.

V usage is TRBV5-5 and J usage is TRBJ1-1; D not certain. The CDR3 spans 13 residues. Germline CDR1 reads SGHKS; CDR2 reads YYEKEE (reference sequence). V dropped 0 bases and J dropped 11 bases, with 14 bases sitting between them. CDR3 protein: CASSLGGLRVAFF. The CDR3, as DNA: TGTGCCAGCAGCTTGGGAGGACTGCGGGTGGCTTTCTTT.

V and J are TRBV12-3 or TRBV12-4 and TRBJ2-7; the D is unclear. Trimming took off 6 bases at V and 5 bases at J, with 11 bases between the two ends. The CDR3 runs to 12 residues. The CDR3 region is CASSPRLNEQYF. In DNA, the CDR3 is TGTGCCAGCAGCCCACGCCTGAACGAGCAGTACTTC.

CDR3 protein: CATSVDRPLETQYF. CDR3 in DNA: TGTGCCACCAGTGTGGATAGGCCGTTGGAGACCCAGTACTTC. The V and J genes are TRBV24-1 and TRBJ2-5; D call uncertain. Trimming shortened V by 5 bases and J by 5 bases, and 14 bases separated the two germline ends. Germline CDR1 reads KGHDR; CDR2 reads SFDVKD. The CDR3 totals 14 residues.

The genes are TRBV7-2 and TRBJ1-1; weak D call: TRBD1 (6 bases). There are 13 residues in the CDR3. Trimming pared 4 bases from V and 10 bases from J, leaving 16 bases between. Germline V gene sequence: CDR1 SGHTA, CDR2 FQGNSA. CDR3 amino acids: CASSYGQLGRAFF. CDR3 coding DNA: TGTGCCAGCAGCTACGGACAGCTCGGTAGAGCTTTCTTT.

The chain is built from TRBV27 and TRBJ2-7; no definite D call. V was pared by 0 bases and J by 2 bases, with 11 bases between. Germline V gives CDR1 MNHEY, CDR2 SMNVEV (reference sequence). This CDR3 has 15 residues. The CDR3 loop reads CASSLSRPAAYEQYV. The CDR3 region has the DNA TGTGCCAGCAGTTTATCGAGGCCGGCAGCCTACGAGCAGTACGTC.

This chain uses TRBV2 with TRBJ2-1, with 7 nucleotides matching TRBD1. The germline gives CDR1 SNHLY, CDR2 FYNNEI. This CDR3 comprises 14 residues. Trimming took 4 bases from V and 6 from J; bases not matched to a gene: 6. DNA for the CDR3: TGTGCCAGCAGTGCCTTCAGGGGGAGCAATGAGCAGTTCTTC. Protein product: CASSAFRGSNEQFF.

The genes are TRBV7-2 and TRBJ2-7; 7 bases match TRBD2. Germline V CDR1 and CDR2: SGHTA, FQGNSA. The CDR3 has 15 residues. J was trimmed by 1 base and V by 4 bases; bases with no gene match: 7. In DNA, the CDR3 is TGTGCCAGCAGCTGGGCGGGGGTCGGGTCCTACGAGCAGTACGTC. This encodes CASSWAGVGSYEQYV.